Each of the 12 T cell receptor beta chains below was sequenced from the same sample in a study of molecular identifiers for immune sequencing clone quantification. MiXCR, run by TCRdb on the PCR reads, gives a single entry per CDR3 protein. The sample gives about 640,000 distinct CDR3 sequences, 15% to 20% of which show up once; approximately 0.9% is in the top ten. Sequenced sample: naive CD8+ T cells from blood, with Jurkat cell RNA spiked in. Noted subset: FACS-sorted CD8+CD4-CCR7+CD45RA+ naive T cells. The origin of the receptors is a human donor in good health. Some libraries in this study had Jurkat cell RNA spiked in.

This clonotype has only a few counts. The chain uses TRBV11-2 and TRBJ2-1; D is unclear. Germline V gene lookup returns CDR1 SGHAT and CDR2 FQNNGV. The CDR3 spans 17 residues. The V end was cut by 3 bases, the J end by 2 bases, with 17 bases between. Here the CDR3 DNA reads TGTGCCAGCAGCTTTTTTGGCCAATCTGAAGCCTACAATGAGCAGTTCTTC. It codes for CASSFFGQSEAYNEQFF.

This clonotype was seen a handful of times. The chain recombines TRBV20-1 with TRBJ2-2; 10 nucleotides align to TRBD2. This CDR3 spans 16 amino acids. Germline V gene sequence: CDR1 DFQATT, CDR2 SNEGSKA (reference sequence). With 6 bases clipped from V and 4 bases from J, the junction kept 11 bases outside the gene matches. The CDR3 loop is CSAPVTSGIPTGELFF. The CDR3 DNA follows: TGCAGTGCCCCAGTTACTAGCGGGATTCCCACCGGGGAGCTGTTTTTT.

This sequence joins TRBV19 and TRBJ2-3; 9 bases are a match to TRBD1. This CDR3 region has 14 residues. V was clipped by 6 bases and J by 4 bases; unmatched bases: 5. Germline V gives CDR1 LNHDA, CDR2 SQIVND (reference sequence). CDR3 loop: CASSGTGTPDTQYF. The CDR3 bases are TGTGCCAGTAGCGGGACAGGGACCCCAGATACGCAGTATTTT.

Only one count was recorded for this clonotype. The rearrangement links TRBV28 to TRBJ2-2, with a weak D call TRBD1 (5 bases). This CDR3 comprises 15 residues. Per germline, CDR1 MDHEN and CDR2 SYDVKM. With 4 bases removed from V and 0 bases from J, the gap between germline ends came to 9 bases. DNA of the CDR3: TGTGCCAGCAGTTCAGGGTCGGCGAACACCGGGGAGCTGTTTTTT. This gives the protein CASSSGSANTGELFF.

The chain carries TRBV4-1 and TRBJ2-1; TRBD1 is a possible D gene (6 bases). V was pared by 4 bases and J by 2 bases, with 15 bases between. In germline, CDR1 is MGHRA, CDR2 YSYEKL. The CDR3 sequence is 16 residues long. The CDR3 DNA reads TGCGCCAGCAGCCCAAGTTGGGGGCGGGCCTACAATGAGCAGTTCTTC. Its translation is CASSPSWGRAYNEQFF.

This clonotype has ten or more counts. This chain joins TRBV7-2 and TRBJ2-1; 11 bases are a match to TRBD2. V shed 3 bases and J 10 bases; nucleotides not matched to a gene: 5. The germline V gene encodes CDR1 SGHTA and CDR2 FQGNSA. CDR3 length equals 14 residues. CDR3 sequence: CASSLTLAGVEQFF. The CDR3 DNA reads TGTGCCAGCAGCTTGACACTAGCGGGAGTGGAGCAGTTCTTC. The full variable domain, its missing parts supplied by reference TRBV7-2 and TRBJ2-1, is GAGVSQSPSNKVTEKGKDVELRCDPISGHTALYWYRQSLGQGLEFLIYFQGNSAPDKSGLPSDRFSAERTGGSVSTLTIQRTQQEDSAVYLCASSLTLAGVEQFFGPGTRLTVL.

Comments on this clonotype: A much bigger clone sits one base away, suggesting this may be a read error. The V call is TRBV12-3 or TRBV12-4, the J call TRBJ2-2, with TRBD1 identical over 9 bases. With V trimmed by 5 bases and J by 3 bases, 7 bases remained unmatched. The CDR3 runs 16 residues. CDR3 amino acids: CASSTNRGLDTGELFF. CDR3 bases: TGTGCCAGCAGTACAAACAGGGGGCTAGACACCGGGGAGCTGTTTTTT.

The J gene is TRBJ1-1, the V gene TRBV9; maybe TRBD1 (5 bases). The CDR3 loop spans 15 amino acids. V shed 3 bases and J shed 3 bases, with 15 bases lying between them. Per germline, CDR1 SGDLS and CDR2 YYNGEE. CDR3 sequence: CASSDPPGYHTEAFF. In DNA form, the CDR3 reads TGTGCCAGCAGCGACCCACCAGGGTATCACACTGAAGCTTTCTTT.

This clonotype was seen many times. J is TRBJ2-5 and V is TRBV7-9; perhaps TRBD2 as D (5 bases). This CDR3 has 15 amino acids. Trimming took off 0 bases at V and 2 bases at J, with 10 bases between the two ends. Germline CDR1 SEHNR, CDR2 FQNEAQ (reference sequence). CDR3 bases: TGTGCCAGCAGCTTAGCGCGGGCGAGACAAGAGACCCAGTACTTC. It is translated as CASSLARARQETQYF.

This rearrangement joins TRBV5-6 to TRBJ2-7; D is undetermined. V lost 10 bases, J lost 2 bases, and 13 bases lay in between. The length of the CDR3 is 12 residues. Germline CDR1 is SGHDT and CDR2 is YYEEEE. CDR3 protein: CAWADGTYEQYF. In DNA form, the CDR3 reads TGTGCCTGGGCGGACGGAACCTACGAGCAGTACTTC.

This clonotype was picked up many times. V usage is TRBV4-3 and J usage is TRBJ2-7; a weak D match, TRBD2 (5 bases). This CDR3 region has 16 residues. CDR1 LGHNA and CDR2 YSLEER come from the germline V gene. V shed 5 bases and J shed 3 bases, with 20 bases lying between them. In DNA form, the CDR3 reads TGCGCCAGCAGCGGGCGTTTAGTAGAGGGATTCTACGAGCAGTACTTC. Protein product: CASSGRLVEGFYEQYF.

This clonotype was seen ten or more times. V usage is TRBV4-1 and J usage is TRBJ1-2; no clear D gene. This CDR3 has 18 residues. Between the trimmed V and J ends, which lost 0 bases and 7 bases, there was a span of 24 bases. Per germline, CDR1 MGHRA and CDR2 YSYEKL. The CDR3 reads CASSQDSGRAFGYGGYTF. The CDR3 region has the DNA TGCGCCAGCAGCCAAGATTCTGGCCGCGCTTTCGGGTACGGTGGCTACACCTTC.